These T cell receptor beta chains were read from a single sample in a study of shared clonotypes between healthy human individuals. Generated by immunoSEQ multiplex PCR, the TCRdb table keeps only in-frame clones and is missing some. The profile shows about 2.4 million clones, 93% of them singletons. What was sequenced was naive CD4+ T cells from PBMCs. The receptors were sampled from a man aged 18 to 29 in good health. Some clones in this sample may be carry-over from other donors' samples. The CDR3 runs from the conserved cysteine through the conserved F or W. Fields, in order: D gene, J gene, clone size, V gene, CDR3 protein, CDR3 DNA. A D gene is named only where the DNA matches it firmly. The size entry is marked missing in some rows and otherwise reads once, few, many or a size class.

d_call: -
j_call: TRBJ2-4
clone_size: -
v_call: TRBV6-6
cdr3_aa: CAEGLAKNIQYF
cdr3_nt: TGTGCAGAGGGTTTAGCCAAAAACATTCAGTACTTC

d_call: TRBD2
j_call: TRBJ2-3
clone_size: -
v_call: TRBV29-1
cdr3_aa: CSALGVAGVTDTQYF
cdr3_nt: TGCAGCGCCCTCGGGGTAGCGGGGGTCACAGATACGCAGTATTTT

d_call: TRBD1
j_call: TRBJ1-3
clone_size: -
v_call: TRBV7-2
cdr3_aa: CASSLPGQGGGNTIYF
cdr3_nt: TGTGCCAGCAGCTTGCCGGGACAGGGAGGCGGAAACACCATATATTTT

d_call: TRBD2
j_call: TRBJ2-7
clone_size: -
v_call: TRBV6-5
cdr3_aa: CASRHRTRPWDEQYF
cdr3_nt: TGTGCCAGCAGGCACCGGACTAGACCATGGGACGAGCAGTACTTC

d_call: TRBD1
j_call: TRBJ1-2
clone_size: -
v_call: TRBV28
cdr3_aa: CASKTGDYGYTF
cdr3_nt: TGTGCCAGCAAGACAGGGGACTATGGCTACACCTTC

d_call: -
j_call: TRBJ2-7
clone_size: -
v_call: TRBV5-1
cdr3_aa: CASSLGGERFYEQYF
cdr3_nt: TGCGCCAGCAGCTTGGGGGGCGAGCGTTTCTACGAGCAGTACTTC

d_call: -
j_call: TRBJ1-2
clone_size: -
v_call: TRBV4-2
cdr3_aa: CASRPGGTDYGYTF
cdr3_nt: TGTGCCAGCAGGCCTGGGGGTACAGACTATGGCTACACCTTC

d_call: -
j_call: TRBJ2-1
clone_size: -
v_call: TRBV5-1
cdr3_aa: CASLRDLDYNEQFF
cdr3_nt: TGCGCCAGCTTGAGGGACCTCGACTACAATGAGCAGTTCTTC

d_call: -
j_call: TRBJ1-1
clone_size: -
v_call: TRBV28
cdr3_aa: CASSPQYVGGAEAFF
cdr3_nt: TGTGCCAGCAGCCCCCAATACGTGGGAGGGGCTGAAGCTTTCTTT

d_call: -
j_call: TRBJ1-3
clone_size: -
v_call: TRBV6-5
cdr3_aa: CASSYTGLGRGNTIYF
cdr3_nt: TGTGCCAGCAGTTACACGGGATTGGGTCGAGGAAACACCATATATTTT

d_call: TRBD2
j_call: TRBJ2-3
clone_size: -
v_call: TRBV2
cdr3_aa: CASSASSGRTDTQYF
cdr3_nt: TGTGCCAGCAGTGCGTCCAGCGGGAGGACAGATACGCAGTATTTT

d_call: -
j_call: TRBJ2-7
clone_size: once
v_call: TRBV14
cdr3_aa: CASSQTQTSYEQYF
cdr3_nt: TGTGCCAGCAGCCAAACCCAGACCTCCTACGAGCAGTACTTC

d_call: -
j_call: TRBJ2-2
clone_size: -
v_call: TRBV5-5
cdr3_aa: CASTLLLPANTGELFF
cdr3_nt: TGTGCCAGCACCCTTCTTCTACCGGCGAACACCGGGGAGCTGTTTTTT

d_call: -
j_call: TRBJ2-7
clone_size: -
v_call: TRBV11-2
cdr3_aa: CASSLEALYSYEQYF
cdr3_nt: TGTGCCAGCAGCTTAGAAGCTCTCTACTCCTACGAGCAGTACTTC

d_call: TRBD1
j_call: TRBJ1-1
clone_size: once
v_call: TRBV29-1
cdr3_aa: CSVVGQGDTEAFF
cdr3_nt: TGCAGCGTTGTGGGACAGGGGGACACTGAAGCTTTCTTT

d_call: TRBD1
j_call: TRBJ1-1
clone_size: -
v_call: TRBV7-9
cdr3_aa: CASSPDRQGVAEAFF
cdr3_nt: TGTGCCAGCAGCCCAGACAGACAGGGAGTAGCTGAAGCTTTCTTT

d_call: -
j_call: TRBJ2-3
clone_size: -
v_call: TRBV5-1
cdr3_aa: CASSLGAFTDTQYF
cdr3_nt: TGCGCCAGCAGCTTGGGGGCCTTCACAGATACGCAGTATTTT

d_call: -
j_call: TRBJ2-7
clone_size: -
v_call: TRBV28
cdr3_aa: CASSLLGGDLAYEQYF
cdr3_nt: TGTGCCAGCAGTTTATTAGGAGGGGACCTTGCCTACGAGCAGTACTTC

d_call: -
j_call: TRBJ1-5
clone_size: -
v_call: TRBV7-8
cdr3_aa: CASSLGFRDSNQPQHF
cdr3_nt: TGTGCCAGCAGCTTAGGTTTCAGGGATAGCAATCAGCCCCAGCATTTT

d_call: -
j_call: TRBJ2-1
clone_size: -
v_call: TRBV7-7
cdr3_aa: CASSPTPSSPGVNEQFF
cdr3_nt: TGTGCCAGCAGCCCAACCCCGAGTTCACCAGGGGTAAATGAGCAGTTCTTC

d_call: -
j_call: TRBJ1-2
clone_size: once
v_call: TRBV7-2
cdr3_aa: CASSLGLVWPDYGYTF
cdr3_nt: TGTGCCAGCAGCTTAGGTCTGGTTTGGCCCGACTATGGCTACACCTTC

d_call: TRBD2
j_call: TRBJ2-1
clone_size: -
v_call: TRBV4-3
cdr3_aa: CASSQDRLAENNEQFF
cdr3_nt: TGCGCCAGCAGCCAAGATCGACTAGCGGAGAACAATGAGCAGTTCTTC

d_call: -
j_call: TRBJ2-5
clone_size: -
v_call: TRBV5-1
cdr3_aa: CASSFVRELETQYF
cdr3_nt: TGCGCCAGCAGCTTCGTCAGGGAGTTGGAGACCCAGTACTTC

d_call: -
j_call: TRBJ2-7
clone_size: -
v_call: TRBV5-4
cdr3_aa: CASSLGGITYEQYF
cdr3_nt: TGTGCCAGCAGCTTGGGCGGGATAACCTACGAGCAGTACTTC

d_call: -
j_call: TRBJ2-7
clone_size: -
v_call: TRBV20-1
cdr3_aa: CSATPFYEQYF
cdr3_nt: TGCAGTGCTACCCCATTCTACGAGCAGTACTTC

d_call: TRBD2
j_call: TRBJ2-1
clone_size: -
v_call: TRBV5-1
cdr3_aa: CASSYTTSGGRFF
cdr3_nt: TGCGCCAGCAGTTACACGACTAGCGGGGGACGGTTCTTC

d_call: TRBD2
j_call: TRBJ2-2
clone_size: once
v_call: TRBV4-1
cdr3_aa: CASSLIAGANTGELFF
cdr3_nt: TGCGCCAGCAGCCTCATAGCGGGAGCCAACACCGGGGAGCTGTTTTTT

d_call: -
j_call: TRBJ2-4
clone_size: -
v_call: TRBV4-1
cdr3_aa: CASSQMFPGDAKNIQYF
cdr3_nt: TGCGCCAGCAGCCAAATGTTCCCCGGGGACGCCAAAAACATTCAGTACTTC

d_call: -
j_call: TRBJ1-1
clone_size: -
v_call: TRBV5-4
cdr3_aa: CASSPGAGVLNTEAFF
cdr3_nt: TGTGCCAGCAGCCCCGGTGCTGGGGTTTTGAACACTGAAGCTTTCTTT

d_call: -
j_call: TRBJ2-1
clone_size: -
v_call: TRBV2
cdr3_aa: CASSPVSEQFF
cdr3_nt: TGTGCCAGCAGCCCCGTTAGTGAGCAGTTCTTC

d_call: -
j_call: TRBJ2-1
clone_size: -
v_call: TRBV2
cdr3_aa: CASSAYNEQFF
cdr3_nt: TGTGCCAGCTCAGCCTACAATGAGCAGTTCTTC

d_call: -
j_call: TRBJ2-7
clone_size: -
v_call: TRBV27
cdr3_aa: CARVTGGSYEQYF
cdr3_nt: TGTGCCAGAGTGACAGGAGGATCCTACGAGCAGTACTTC

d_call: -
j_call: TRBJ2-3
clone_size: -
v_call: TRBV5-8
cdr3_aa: CASSLESGADTQYF
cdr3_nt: TGTGCCAGCAGCTTGGAGTCGGGGGCAGATACGCAGTATTTT

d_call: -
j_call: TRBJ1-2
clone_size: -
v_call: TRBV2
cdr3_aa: CASRRGRTIGYTF
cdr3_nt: TGTGCCAGCAGGAGGGGACGGACAATTGGCTACACCTTC

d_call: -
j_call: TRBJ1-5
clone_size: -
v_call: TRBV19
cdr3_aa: CASSGDGGYQPQHF
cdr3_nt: TGTGCCAGTAGCGGAGACGGGGGATATCAGCCCCAGCATTTT

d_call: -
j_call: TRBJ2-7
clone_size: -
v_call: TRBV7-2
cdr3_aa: CASSQGGVSYEQYF
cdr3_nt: TGTGCCAGCAGCCAAGGGGGAGTAAGCTACGAGCAGTACTTC

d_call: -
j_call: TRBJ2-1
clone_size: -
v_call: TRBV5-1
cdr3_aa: CASSSGGSDYNEQFF
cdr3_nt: TGCGCCAGCAGCAGTGGAGGGAGCGACTACAATGAGCAGTTCTTC

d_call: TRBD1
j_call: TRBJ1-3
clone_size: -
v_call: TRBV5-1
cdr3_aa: CASSLDRGEAGNTIYF
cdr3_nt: TGCGCCAGCAGCTTGGACAGGGGGGAAGCTGGAAACACCATATATTTT

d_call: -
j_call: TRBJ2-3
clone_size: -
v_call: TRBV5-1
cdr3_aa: CASSLKQAKSNTQYF
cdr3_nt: TGCGCCAGCAGCTTGAAGCAGGCGAAGAGCAATACGCAGTATTTT

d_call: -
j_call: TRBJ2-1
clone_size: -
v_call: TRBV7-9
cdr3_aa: CASSFNYNEQFF
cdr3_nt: TGTGCCAGCAGCTTTAACTACAATGAGCAGTTCTTC

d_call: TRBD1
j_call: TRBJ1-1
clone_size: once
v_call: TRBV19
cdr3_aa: CASSPRYRGNTEAFF
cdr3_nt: TGTGCCAGTAGTCCCCGGTACAGGGGGAACACTGAAGCTTTCTTT

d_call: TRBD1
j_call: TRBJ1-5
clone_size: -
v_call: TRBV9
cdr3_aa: CASSAGTVGQPQHF
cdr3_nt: TGTGCCAGCAGCGCCGGGACAGTGGGTCAGCCCCAGCATTTT

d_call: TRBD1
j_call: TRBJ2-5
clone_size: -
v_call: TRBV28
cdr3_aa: CASSSTGRETQYF
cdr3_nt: TGTGCCAGCAGTTCGACAGGGAGAGAGACCCAGTACTTC

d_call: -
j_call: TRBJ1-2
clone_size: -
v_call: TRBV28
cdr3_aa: CASRVPGTDGYTF
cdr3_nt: TGTGCCAGCAGGGTCCCCGGGACGGATGGCTACACCTTC

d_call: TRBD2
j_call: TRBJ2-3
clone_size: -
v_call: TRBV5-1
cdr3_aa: CASESGRVTDTQYF
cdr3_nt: TGCGCCAGCGAAAGCGGGAGGGTCACAGATACGCAGTATTTT

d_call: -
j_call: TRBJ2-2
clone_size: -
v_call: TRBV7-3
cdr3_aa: CASSLNGQNTGELFF
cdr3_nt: TGTGCCAGCAGCTTAAACGGACAGAACACCGGGGAGCTGTTTTTT

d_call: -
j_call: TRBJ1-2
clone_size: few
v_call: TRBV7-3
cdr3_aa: CASSPFSTGGYTF
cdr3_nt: TGTGCCAGCAGCCCCTTCTCGACAGGCGGCTACACCTTC

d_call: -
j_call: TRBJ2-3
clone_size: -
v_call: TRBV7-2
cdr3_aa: CASSSSSTDTQYF
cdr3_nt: TGTGCCAGCAGTTCTAGCAGCACAGATACGCAGTATTTT

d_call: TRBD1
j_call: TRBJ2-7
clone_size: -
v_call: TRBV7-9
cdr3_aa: CASSVRGTGGLGEQYF
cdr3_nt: TGTGCCAGCAGCGTGAGGGGGACAGGGGGCCTCGGGGAGCAGTACTTC

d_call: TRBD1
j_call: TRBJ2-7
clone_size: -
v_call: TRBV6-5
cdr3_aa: CASSDTGGHPYEQYF
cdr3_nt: TGTGCCAGCAGCGACACAGGGGGCCACCCCTACGAGCAGTACTTC

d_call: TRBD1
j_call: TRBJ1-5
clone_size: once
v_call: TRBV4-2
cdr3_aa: CASSQGEQGAYQPQHF
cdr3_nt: TGTGCCAGCAGCCAAGGGGAACAGGGGGCTTATCAGCCCCAGCATTTT

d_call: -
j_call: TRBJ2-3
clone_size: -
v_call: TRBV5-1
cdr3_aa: CASSPGPVTSTDTQYF
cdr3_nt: TGCGCCAGCAGCCCCGGACCCGTTACTAGCACAGATACGCAGTATTTT

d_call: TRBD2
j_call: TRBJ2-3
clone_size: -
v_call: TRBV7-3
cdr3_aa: CASSLIAGVSGTDTQYF
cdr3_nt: TGTGCCAGCAGCTTAATTGCGGGAGTAAGTGGGACAGATACGCAGTATTTT

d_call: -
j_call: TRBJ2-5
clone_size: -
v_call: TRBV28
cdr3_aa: CASSFDGRPRPETQYF
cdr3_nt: TGTGCCAGCAGTTTCGATGGGCGGCCCCGGCCGGAGACCCAGTACTTC

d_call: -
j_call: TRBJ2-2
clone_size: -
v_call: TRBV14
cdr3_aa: CASSSLADTGELFF
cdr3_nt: TGTGCCAGCAGCTCACTAGCAGACACCGGGGAGCTGTTTTTT

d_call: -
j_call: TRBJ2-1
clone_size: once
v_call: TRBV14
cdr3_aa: CASSQGLLHNEQFF
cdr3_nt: TGTGCCAGCAGCCAAGGGTTGCTACACAATGAGCAGTTCTTC

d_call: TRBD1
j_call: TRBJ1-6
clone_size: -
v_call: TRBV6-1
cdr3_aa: CASSDTGGSKNSPLHF
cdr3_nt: TGTGCCAGCAGTGACACAGGGGGCTCAAAGAATTCACCCCTCCACTTT

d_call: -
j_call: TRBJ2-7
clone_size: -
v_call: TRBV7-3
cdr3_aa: CASSPFRDEQYF
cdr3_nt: TGTGCCAGCAGCCCTTTCAGGGACGAGCAGTACTTC